Listed below are T cell receptor beta chains from one sample, sequenced in a study of T-cell reconstitution after alpha-beta-depleted transplantation in children. TCRdb reanalysed the PCR reads using MiXCR and keeps one entry per CDR3 protein. The table has approximately 430,000 distinct CDR3 sequences, 15% to 20% seen once. Source: PBMCs, mostly from graft donor cells, taken 360 days after TCRalphabeta/CD19-depleted stem cell transplant. Source of these receptors: a boy younger than two who had a stem cell transplant for Wiskott-Aldrich syndrome, so the T cells may come from the graft donor. Each CDR3 is given with its conserved first and last residue. The D gene is left open where the match is weak. The listing skips clone size in some rows; elsewhere it reads once, few, many or a size class.

>TRBD2|TRBJ2-3|TRBV12-3/TRBV12-4|few
TGTGCCAGCAGGAGGACTAGCGGGAGGGTAGATACGCAGTATTTT
CASRRTSGRVDTQYF
>NA|TRBJ2-3|TRBV5-6|NA
TGTGCCAGCAGCTTAGGGCTAGTTTGGTATTTT
CASSLGLVWYF
>TRBD2|TRBJ2-1|TRBV11-2|NA
TGTGCCAGCAGCTCCCCCCCTAGCGGGGTGACACGGACACCCTACAATGAGCAGTTCTTC
CASSSPPSGVTRTPYNEQFF
>TRBD1|TRBJ2-7|TRBV10-3|few
TGTGCCATCAGTGGAGGGCGGACAGGGCTCGGCGAGCAGTACTTC
CAISGGRTGLGEQYF
>TRBD2|TRBJ2-1|TRBV24-1|NA
TGTGCCACCAGTGATCCTACTAGCGGGGGGACCAGCTCCTACAATGAGCAGTTCTTC
CATSDPTSGGTSSYNEQFF
>NA|TRBJ2-2|TRBV10-3|NA
TGTGCCATCAGTGCTGGGGGCCGGATCACCGGGGAGCTGTTTTTT
CAISAGGRITGELFF
>NA|TRBJ2-7|TRBV5-1|few
TGCGCCAGCAGCTTGACAGGGACTACCCACGGGCAGTACTTC
CASSLTGTTHGQYF
>TRBD1|TRBJ2-7|TRBV7-9|few
TGTGCCAGCAGCTTAGGGGATCGGACAGGGCACTACGAGCAGTACTTC
CASSLGDRTGHYEQYF
>NA|TRBJ2-3|TRBV12-3/TRBV12-4|few
TGTGCCAGCACTGGGGGCACAGATACGCAGTATTTT
CASTGGTDTQYF
>NA|TRBJ2-2|TRBV11-2|few
TGTGCCAGCACCATCCGGGCGACGTGGGATATTAGAAGACTTACCGGGGAGCTGTTTTTT
CASTIRATWDIRRLTGELFF
>NA|TRBJ2-7|TRBV6-6|NA
TGTGCCAGCAAAAAGGAAACAGAGCAGTACTTC
CASKKETEQYF
>NA|TRBJ2-2|TRBV9|NA
TGTGCCAGCAGCGTAGTTCCGGGGACGAACACCGGGGAGCTGTTTTTT
CASSVVPGTNTGELFF
>NA|TRBJ2-7|TRBV28|NA
TGTGCCAGCAGTTTCACGCTGCGGCAGGCCTCCTACGAGCAGTACTTC
CASSFTLRQASYEQYF
>TRBD1|TRBJ2-7|TRBV7-6|few
TGTGCCAGCAACGCCCTGGGCGGGACAGGGTCCGGGGGCGAGCAGTACTTC
CASNALGGTGSGGEQYF
>TRBD1|TRBJ1-5|TRBV12-3/TRBV12-4|NA
TGTGCCAGCAGTTTAGTACAGGGGGGTCGCAATCAGCCCCAGCATTTT
CASSLVQGGRNQPQHF
>NA|TRBJ2-7|TRBV12-3/TRBV12-4|NA
TGTGCCAGCAGTTTTCTTACAGGCTGGTACGAGCAGTACTTC
CASSFLTGWYEQYF
>TRBD2|TRBJ2-5|TRBV7-6|NA
TGTGCCAGCAGCTTAGGATCGCTAGCGGGAGCCCAAGAGACCCAGTACTTC
CASSLGSLAGAQETQYF
>NA|TRBJ2-7|TRBV29-1|NA
TGCAGCGTTGAGGCTCTTCCGGGACACCCATCGGGCGAGCAGTACTTC
CSVEALPGHPSGEQYF
>NA|TRBJ2-1|TRBV28|many
TGTGCCAGCAGTTTAACAGGTACCTACAATGAGCAGTTCTTC
CASSLTGTYNEQFF
>NA|TRBJ2-7|TRBV6-1|few
TGTGCCAGCAGGGCTAACCCTACTAGCATTCCCTACGAGCAGTACTTC
CASRANPTSIPYEQYF
>TRBD2|TRBJ2-5|TRBV28|NA
TGTGCCAGCAGTTCCTCCGGGACTAGCGGACACACCCAGTACTTC
CASSSSGTSGHTQYF
>TRBD2|TRBJ2-5|TRBV6-2/TRBV6-3|few
TGTGCCAGCAGCAAAGCGGGAGGAGGCGAAGAGACCCAGTACTTC
CASSKAGGGEETQYF
>TRBD2|TRBJ2-2|TRBV9|few
TGTGCCAGCAGCGTAGCGGGGGGTAGCGGGAGCCCGTTGGACGGGGAGCTGTTTTTT
CASSVAGGSGSPLDGELFF
>TRBD1|TRBJ1-4|TRBV5-1|NA
TGCGCCAGCAGCTTGGTGCCGACAGGGGTGGATGAAAAACTGTTTTTT
CASSLVPTGVDEKLFF
>TRBD2|TRBJ2-1|TRBV6-2/TRBV6-3|NA
TGTGCCAGCAGCACTTTCCGGGGAGCGGGACGTCGGAATGAGCAGTTCTTC
CASSTFRGAGRRNEQFF
>NA|TRBJ1-2|TRBV29-1|few
TGCAGCGTTGCTGGACAGAGAAATAACTATGGCTACACCTTC
CSVAGQRNNYGYTF
>TRBD2|TRBJ2-1|TRBV18|few
TGTGCCAGCTCACCCACGGGACTAGCGGGAGCTCAGTTCTTC
CASSPTGLAGAQFF
>NA|TRBJ2-7|TRBV12-3/TRBV12-4|few
TGTGCCAGCCGGGACCGAGCGGGCAGTTACTACGAGCAGTACTTC
CASRDRAGSYYEQYF
>NA|TRBJ1-1|TRBV6-1|NA
TGTGCCAGCAGGATTACAGGACTGAACACTGAAGCTTTCTTT
CASRITGLNTEAFF
>NA|TRBJ2-5|TRBV13|NA
TGTGCCAGCAGTCTAAGCGCCACAGGGACCCAGTACTTC
CASSLSATGTQYF
>NA|TRBJ1-1|TRBV12-3/TRBV12-4|few
TGTGCCAGCAGTTTCGCGGGGCGGGACACTGAAGCTTTCTTT
CASSFAGRDTEAFF
>TRBD2|TRBJ2-3|TRBV18|NA
TGTGCCAGCTCACCTCCGGGACTAGCGGGGAGTACGCAGTATTTT
CASSPPGLAGSTQYF
>TRBD2|TRBJ2-1|TRBV7-9|few
TGTGCCAGCAGCCCGGGGGTGCGGGAGGAGGACAATGAGCAGTTCTTC
CASSPGVREEDNEQFF
>NA|TRBJ2-1|TRBV5-6|many
TGTGCCAGCAGCCGGTACAATGAGCAGTTCTTC
CASSRYNEQFF
>TRBD1|TRBJ2-5|TRBV24-1|few
TGTGCCACCAGTGAACCGGGACAGGTGGAAGAGACCCAGTACTTC
CATSEPGQVEETQYF
>NA|TRBJ2-1|TRBV5-5|NA
TGTGCCAGCAGCTTATCCGGGGGCGGGTGGAATGAGCAGTTCTTC
CASSLSGGGWNEQFF
>TRBD1|TRBJ2-5|TRBV5-1|NA
TGCGCCAGCAGCCCCAGGACAGGGAAGGGCCAAGAGACCCAGTACTTC
CASSPRTGKGQETQYF
>NA|TRBJ2-3|TRBV2|few
TGTGCCAGCAGTGAAGCGGAGGGCGCGACAGATACGCAGTATTTT
CASSEAEGATDTQYF
>NA|TRBJ2-5|TRBV24-1|NA
TGTGCCACCAGTGATTTGCCAGGACGGGGCCAAGAGACCCAGTACTTC
CATSDLPGRGQETQYF
>NA|TRBJ1-2|TRBV5-1|NA
TGCGCCAGCAGCTTGGCCAGGGTGGATGGCTACACCTTC
CASSLARVDGYTF